One and the same sample provided the 12 T cell receptor beta chains below, sequenced in a study of OX40 agonist ivuxolimab in advanced cancers. Measured with immunoSEQ multiplex PCR; TCRdb has only the in-frame clones, and not every one. The sample includes 42,000 or so clones, over 75% of them seen just once. The sample in question was CD4+ or CD8+ T cells sorted from blood, obtained in a trial of the OX40 agonist ivuxolimab. Receptors were obtained from an adult with an advanced solid tumor such as melanoma, head and neck, liver or kidney cancer.

This chain uses TRBV11-2 with TRBJ1-5; a weak D match, TRBD1 (5 bases). The CDR3 is 13 amino acids. V was trimmed by 4 bases and J by 5 bases, leaving 9 bases between them. Germline values: CDR1 SGHAT, CDR2 FQNNGV. The CDR3 loop is CASSSGRDQPQHF. The CDR3 DNA is TGTGCCAGCAGCTCGGGACGGGATCAGCCCCAGCATTTT.

The chain combines TRBV4-2 with TRBJ2-7; 8 bases are shared with TRBD1. Germline loops: CDR1 LGHNA, CDR2 YNFKEQ. The trim removed 1 base at V and 5 bases at J, leaving 4 bases unmatched. The CDR3 is made up of 14 amino acids. CDR3 coding DNA: TGTGCCAGCAGCCAAGGGGACAGGCCCCACGAGCAGTACTTC. Protein: CASSQGDRPHEQYF.

The V gene is TRBV7-9, the J gene TRBJ1-1; D unclear. The CDR3 is made up of 13 amino acids. Trimming shortened V by 1 base and J by 6 bases, and 9 bases separated the two germline ends. Germline CDR1 and CDR2: SEHNR and FQNEAQ (reference sequence). CDR3 in DNA: TGTGCCAGCAGCTTAGTGTCTGTTTCTGAAGCTTTCTTT. Translating gives CASSLVSVSEAFF.

The rearrangement links TRBV6-5 to TRBJ1-2, with a possible D match to TRBD1 (5 bases). Deletions cut 0 bases from V and 5 bases from J, with 10 bases between. The CDR3 runs to 14 residues. Germline lookup yields CDR1 MNHEY and CDR2 SVGAGI. CDR3 sequence reads: CASSYSTGMYGYTF. CDR3 nucleotides: TGTGCCAGCAGTTACTCTACAGGCATGTATGGCTACACCTTC.

The chain recombines TRBV10-1 with TRBJ2-4, with TRBD1 as a possible D gene (6 bases). CDR1 is WNHNN and CDR2 is SYGVQD in the germline V gene (reference sequence). Trimming took 6 bases from V and 1 from J, leaving 13 bases between them. The CDR3 extends over 15 amino acids. The CDR3 here is CASRYRDAAKNIQYF. The DNA of the CDR3 is TGCGCCAGCAGGTACAGGGACGCGGCCAAAAACATTCAGTACTTC.

The chain employs TRBV28 and TRBJ2-1; TRBD2 agrees at 7 bases. The trim removed 6 bases at V and 0 bases at J, leaving 8 bases unmatched. CDR1 is MDHEN and CDR2 is SYDVKM in the germline V gene. The CDR3 length is 16 residues. CDR3 residues: CASRLAGDLSYNEQFF. The CDR3 DNA reads as TGTGCCAGCAGGCTCGCGGGGGATCTCTCCTACAATGAGCAGTTCTTC.

The rearrangement uses TRBV19 and TRBJ2-7, with TRBD2 matching over 10 bases. The CDR3 is made up of 17 amino acids. Germline V gene data show CDR1 as LNHDA and CDR2 as SQIVND (reference sequence). Trimming at V came to 5 bases and at J to 2 bases, leaving 12 bases not matched to a gene. The CDR3, as DNA: TGTGCCAGTAGTCACCCCTCGAGGAGCGGGAGGGCCTACGAGCAGTACTTC. Residues: CASSHPSRSGRAYEQYF.

The chain links TRBV2 to TRBJ2-5; perhaps TRBD2 as D (5 bases). V was clipped by 7 bases and J by 3 bases, with 12 bases between them. Germline assignment: CDR1 SNHLY and CDR2 FYNNEI. There are 13 residues in the CDR3. The CDR3 spells CASNPGFEETQYF. CDR3 nucleotides: TGTGCCAGCAATCCGGGGTTTGAAGAGACCCAGTACTTC.

V usage is TRBV6-4 and J usage is TRBJ2-3; tentative D call: TRBD2 (6 bases). The CDR3 length is 15 residues. V was pared by 2 bases and J by 0 bases, with 9 bases between. Germline V gives CDR1 MRHNA, CDR2 SNTAGT. CDR3 sequence (DNA): TGTGCCAGCAGTGACGCGGGGAGTAGCACAGATACGCAGTATTTT. Translating gives CASSDAGSSTDTQYF.

The chain links TRBV28 to TRBJ2-7; D unresolved. V was clipped by 4 bases and J by 0 bases, with 7 bases between them. The CDR3 has 13 residues. Looked up from germline, CDR1 is MDHEN and CDR2 is SYDVKM. The CDR3 DNA follows: TGTGCCAGCAGTTCCTCCCTCTCCTACGAGCAGTACTTC. Translated: CASSSSLSYEQYF.

The chain carries TRBV2 and TRBJ2-1; TRBD2 is a possible D gene (6 bases). This CDR3 contains 12 residues. From germline, CDR1 is SNHLY and CDR2 FYNNEI. V lost 6 bases to trimming and J lost 9 bases, with 12 bases between them. CDR3 sequence: CASSYTRGEQFF. As DNA, the CDR3 is TGTGCCAGCAGCTACACGCGGGGTGAGCAGTTCTTC.

This clone qualifies as medium-sized. CDR3 DNA: TGTGCCAGCAGCGTAGGGGGTCAGGGTAGCTCACCCCTCCACTTT. It specifies CASSVGGQGSSPLHF. J is TRBJ1-6 and V is TRBV9; tentatively, D is TRBD1 (5 bases). CDR3 size: 15 residues. Per germline, CDR1 SGDLS and CDR2 YYNGEE. The V gene lost 0 bases and the J gene lost 10 bases, with 14 bases spanning the gap.